The 5 T cell receptor beta chains listed next were all sequenced from one sample in a study of blood T cell repertoires in COVID-19. Some clones are missing from TCRdb's copy, which holds only in-frame ones; the method was immunoSEQ multiplex PCR. The table shows about 98,000 clones, with over 80% occurring only once. Sequenced input: peripheral blood. These receptors all stem from an elderly man with acute or convalescent COVID-19.

The V call is TRBV7-2, the J call TRBJ2-1, with TRBD1 identical over 8 bases. This CDR3 spans 16 amino acids. Losses at the gene ends were 1 base for V and 9 bases for J; bases not matched to a gene: 11. Per the germline V gene, CDR1 is SGHTA and CDR2 is FQGNSA. The CDR3 reads CASSLGTRGQGAEQFF. In DNA form, the CDR3 reads TGTGCCAGCAGCTTAGGCACCAGGGGGCAAGGGGCTGAGCAGTTCTTC.

The V and J genes are TRBV5-4 and TRBJ2-3; no clear D gene. This CDR3 is 14 amino acids long. Trimming shortened V by 1 base and J by 6 bases, and 12 bases separated the two germline ends. Germline V lookup: CDR1 SGHNT, CDR2 YYREEE (reference sequence). The CDR3 bases are TGTGCCAGCAGCTTGAGTCTCCCTAAGGATACGCAGTATTTT. Translation gives CASSLSLPKDTQYF.

The rearrangement links TRBV10-1 to TRBJ2-5, with D unresolved. Germline V gene data show CDR1 as WNHNN and CDR2 as SYGVQD (reference sequence). V was shortened by 4 bases and J by 2 bases, with 8 bases between the two germline ends. The CDR3 is 13 residues long. The CDR3 region is CASSAAGQETQYF. The CDR3 DNA reads as TGCGCCAGCAGTGCCGCAGGTCAAGAGACCCAGTACTTC.

In this sample, this clone is medium-sized (0.01 to 0.1%). V usage is TRBV7-2 and J usage is TRBJ2-3, with D possibly TRBD2 on 6 matching bases. Trimming stripped 0 bases from V and 1 base from J, with 23 bases between. Germline assignment: CDR1 SGHTA and CDR2 FQGNSA. The CDR3 totals 20 residues. Written as DNA, the CDR3 is TGTGCCAGCAGCTTAGCGCATTCCTGGGTGGGAGGCGGGGGCACAGATACGCAGTATTTT. As protein: CASSLAHSWVGGGGTDTQYF.

This sequence joins TRBV29-1 and TRBJ2-7; a possible D gene is TRBD1 (6 bases). From germline, CDR1 is SQVTM and CDR2 ANQGSEA. The V and J ends lost 7 bases and 0 bases respectively, with 19 bases between them. The CDR3 length is 15 residues. CDR3 sequence reads: CSATLLQGYSYEQYF. In DNA, the CDR3 is TGCAGCGCTACCCTGTTGCAGGGGTACTCCTACGAGCAGTACTTC.